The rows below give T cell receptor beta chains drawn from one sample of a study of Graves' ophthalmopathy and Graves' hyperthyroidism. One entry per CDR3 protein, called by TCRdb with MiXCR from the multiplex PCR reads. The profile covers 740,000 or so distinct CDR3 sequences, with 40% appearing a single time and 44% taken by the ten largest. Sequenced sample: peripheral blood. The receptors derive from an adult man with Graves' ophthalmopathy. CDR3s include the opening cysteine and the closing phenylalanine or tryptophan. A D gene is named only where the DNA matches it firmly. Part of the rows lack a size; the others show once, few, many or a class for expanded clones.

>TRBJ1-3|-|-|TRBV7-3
TGTGCCAGCAGCTTACAGGGGAACTATGGCTACACCATATATTTT
CASSLQGNYGYTIYF
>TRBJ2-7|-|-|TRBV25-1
TGTGCCAGCAGCCCCATCATCGGAGGGACCTACGAGCAGTACTTC
CASSPIIGGTYEQYF
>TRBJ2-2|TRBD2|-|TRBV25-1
TGTGCCAGCAGTCCGAGACGACTAGCGGGAGACACCGGGGAGCTGTTTTTT
CASSPRRLAGDTGELFF
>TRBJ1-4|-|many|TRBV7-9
TGTGCCAGCAGCTTAGAGCGGTTGGTCGCAACTAATGAAAAACTGTTTTTT
CASSLERLVATNEKLFF
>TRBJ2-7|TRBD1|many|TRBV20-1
TGCAGTGCTGGCCGGGACAGGGCGTCCGAGCAGTACTTC
CSAGRDRASEQYF
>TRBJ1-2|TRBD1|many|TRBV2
TGTGCCAGCAGCGGGGACAGAGCTAACTATGGCTACACCTTC
CASSGDRANYGYTF
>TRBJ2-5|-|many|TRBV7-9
TGTGCCAGCAGCTTAAGCTTGACAGAGACCCAGTACTTC
CASSLSLTETQYF
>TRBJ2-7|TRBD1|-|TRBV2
TGTGCCAGCAGTTATGCACGGGACAGGGGACCCTACGAGCAGTACTTC
CASSYARDRGPYEQYF
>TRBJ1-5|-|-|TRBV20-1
TGCAGTGCTAGTAACCCCAGGGGAAATCAGCCCCAGCATTTT
CSASNPRGNQPQHF
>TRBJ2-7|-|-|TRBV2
TGTGCCAGCAGTTCCGGGGCCTCGGGCCCCTACGAGCAGTACTTC
CASSSGASGPYEQYF
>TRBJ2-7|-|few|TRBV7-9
TGTGCCAGCAGCTCCCAGAGAGGGGGACCCTCCTACGAGCAGTACTTC
CASSSQRGGPSYEQYF
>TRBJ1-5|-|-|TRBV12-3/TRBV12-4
TGTGCCAGCGGCTTGCGGGGGCATAGCAATCAGCCCCAGCATTTT
CASGLRGHSNQPQHF
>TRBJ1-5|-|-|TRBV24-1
TGTGCCACCAGTGACCCGAGGGGAACAAGCAATCAGCCCCAGCATTTT
CATSDPRGTSNQPQHF
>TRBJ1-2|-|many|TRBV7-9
TGTGCCAGCAGCAGGGAGCATAACTATGGCTACACCTTC
CASSREHNYGYTF
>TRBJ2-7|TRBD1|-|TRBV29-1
TGCAGCGTTTCAACCGGGACAGGGTCCTACGAGCAGTACTTC
CSVSTGTGSYEQYF
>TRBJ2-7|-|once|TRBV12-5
TGTGCTAGTGGTGCGAAGCCAGGTCACTACGAGCAGTACTTC
CASGAKPGHYEQYF
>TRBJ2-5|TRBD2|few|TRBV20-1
TGCAGTGCCGGGACTAGCGAGACAAAGACCCAGTACTTC
CSAGTSETKTQYF
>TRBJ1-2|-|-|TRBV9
TGTGCCAGCAGTTACTCGAAGTCGGCTAGGGGCTACACCTTC
CASSYSKSARGYTF
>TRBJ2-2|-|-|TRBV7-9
TGTGCCTCCTCTATAAACCCGGTGGAGCTGTTTTTT
CASSINPVELFF
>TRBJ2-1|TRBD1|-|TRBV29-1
TGCAGCGTAGCCGGGACAGGGGCGTACAATGAGCAGTTCTTC
CSVAGTGAYNEQFF
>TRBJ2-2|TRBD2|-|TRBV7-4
TGTGCCAGCAGCTTAGTACTAGCGGCAATCCACACCGGGGAGCTGTTTTTT
CASSLVLAAIHTGELFF
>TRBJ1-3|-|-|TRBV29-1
TGTGCCTGGAGTGCCCGGTCAGGACCCTCTGGAAACACCATATATTTT
CAWSARSGPSGNTIYF
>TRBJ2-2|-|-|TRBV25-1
TGTGCCAGCAACTTCATACGGCGTTCCGGGGAGCTGTTTTTT
CASNFIRRSGELFF
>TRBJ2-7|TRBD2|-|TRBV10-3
TGTGCCATCAGTTCAGCCTACGGGAGGGATTCCGACGAGCAGTACTTC
CAISSAYGRDSDEQYF
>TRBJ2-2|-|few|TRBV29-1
TGCAGCGGGGGGCGAATCACCGGGGAGCTGTTTTTT
CSGGRITGELFF
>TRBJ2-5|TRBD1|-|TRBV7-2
TGTGCCCGCAGCTTAGTAGTCTCAGGGACAGGGATTTACTTC
CARSLVVSGTGIYF
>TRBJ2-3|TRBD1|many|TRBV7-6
TGTGCCAGCAGACAACGGACAGGCGGAACAGATACGCAGTATTTT
CASRQRTGGTDTQYF
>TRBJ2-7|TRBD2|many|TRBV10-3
TGTGCCATCTCCTTGGCGGGAGGGCCTTACGAGCAGTACTTC
CAISLAGGPYEQYF
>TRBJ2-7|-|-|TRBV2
TGTGCCACCCAGCTCGAGGACAGTAACTTCCAGCAGTACTTC
CATQLEDSNFQQYF
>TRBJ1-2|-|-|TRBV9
TGTGCCAGCAGCCAGGGGAATGGCTATGGCTACACCTTC
CASSQGNGYGYTF
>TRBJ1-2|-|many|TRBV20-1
TGCAGTGCTAGAGATCCGGGCAGGATCCAATTC
CSARDPGRIQF
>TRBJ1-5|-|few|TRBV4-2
TGTGCCAGCAGCCAAGGTTCCAGGGACAATCAGCCCCAGCATTTT
CASSQGSRDNQPQHF
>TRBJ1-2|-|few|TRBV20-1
TGCAGTGCTAGAGATGGACAGAGACCTAACTATGGCTACACCTTC
CSARDGQRPNYGYTF
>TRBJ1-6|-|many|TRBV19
TGTGCCAGTAGGGATAATGCCTATAATTCACCCCTCCACTTT
CASRDNAYNSPLHF
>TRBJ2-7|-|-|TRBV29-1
TGCAGCCACGGACGGCGTTACGAGCAGTACTTC
CSHGRRYEQYF
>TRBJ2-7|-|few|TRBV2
TGTGCCAGCAGTCGCAGGGGTCCCCCTACGTACGAGCAGTACTTC
CASSRRGPPTYEQYF
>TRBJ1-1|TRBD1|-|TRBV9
TGTGCCAGCAGCATAGGGACAGGGGTCAACACTAAAGCTTTCTTT
CASSIGTGVNTKAFF
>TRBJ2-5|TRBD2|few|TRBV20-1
TGCAGTGTTTTTACCGGGACTAGAGCAGAGACCCAGTACTTC
CSVFTGTRAETQYF
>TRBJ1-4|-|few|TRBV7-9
TGTGCCAGCAGCTTTAGCCGACAGGACAAGACGACCCAGAAAAAACTGTTTTTT
CASSFSRQDKTTQKKLFF
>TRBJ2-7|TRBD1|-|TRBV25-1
TGTGCCAGCAGTTATGGACCCGGGACAGGGAGCTACGAGCAGTACTTC
CASSYGPGTGSYEQYF
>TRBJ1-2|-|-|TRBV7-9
TGTGCCAGCAGCTTACAGGGGTCGCACTATGGCTACACCTTC
CASSLQGSHYGYTF
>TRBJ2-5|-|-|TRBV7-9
TGTGCCAGCACCTGGACGCCCGAAGAGACCCAGTACTTC
CASTWTPEETQYF
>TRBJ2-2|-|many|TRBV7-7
TGTGCTAGCAGCTTAACTGGGGGGGCCTTCGGGGAGCTGTTTTTT
CASSLTGGAFGELFF
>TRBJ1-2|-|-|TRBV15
TGTGCCACCAGCAGGGAAGCCCCGGGCCGGCTAGGGAACTATGGCTACACCTTC
CATSREAPGRLGNYGYTF
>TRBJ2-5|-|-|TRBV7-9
TGTGCCAGCAGTTCGCAGCTAATAGAGACCCGGTACTTC
CASSSQLIETRYF
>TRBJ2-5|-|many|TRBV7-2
TGTGCCAGCAGCGCGCAAACGATCTTGGGGGAGACCCAGTACTTC
CASSAQTILGETQYF
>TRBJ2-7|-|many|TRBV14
TGTGCCAGCAGCCAAATCGGGACGCTTTACTCCTACGAGCAGTACTTC
CASSQIGTLYSYEQYF
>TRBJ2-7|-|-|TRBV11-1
TGTGCCAGCAGCTTAGTTTCAGGGACAAGCTACGAGCAGTACTTC
CASSLVSGTSYEQYF
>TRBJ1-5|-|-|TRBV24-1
TGTGCCAGCAGTTCCGGTGTTAGTAGCAATCAGCCCCAGCATTTT
CASSSGVSSNQPQHF